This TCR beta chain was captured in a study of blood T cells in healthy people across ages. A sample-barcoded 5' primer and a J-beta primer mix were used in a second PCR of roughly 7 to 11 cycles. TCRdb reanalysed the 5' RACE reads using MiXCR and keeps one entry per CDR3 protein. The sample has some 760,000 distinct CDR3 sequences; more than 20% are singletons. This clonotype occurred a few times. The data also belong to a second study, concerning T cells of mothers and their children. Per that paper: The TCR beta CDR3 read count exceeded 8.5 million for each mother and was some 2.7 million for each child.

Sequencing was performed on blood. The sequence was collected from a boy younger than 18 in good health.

CDR3: CASSFRTGGNYGYTF. CDR3 nucleotides: TGTGCCAGCAGTTTCAGGACAGGGGGCAACTATGGCTACACCTTC. The chain joins TRBV12-3 or TRBV12-4 to TRBJ1-2; 11 bases agree with TRBD1. The CDR3 is 15 residues long. Trimming cost V 3 bases and J 2 bases; bases outside gene matches: 2.